The 8 T cell receptor beta chains in this list originate from one sample, sequenced in a study of a mutant IDH1 vaccine in newly diagnosed glioma. Time point specified: week 5, during vaccination. Mutant IDH1 20-mer peptide, at 300 ug, made up each vaccine dose, with topical imiquimod. This table comes from immunoSEQ multiplex PCR, and its TCRdb copy is limited to in-frame clones, with some not included. The sample lists some 37,000 clones, around 82% occurring once. No antigen is known for these receptors. Here the sequenced sample was PBMCs, taken from a glioma patient whose treatment included an IDH1 peptide vaccine. The receptors stem from a man between 40 and 49 years old with glioma.

This chain connects TRBV5-6 to TRBJ1-2, with D maybe TRBD1 (5 bases). This CDR3 is built from 15 residues. Germline V gene lookup returns CDR1 SGHDT and CDR2 YYEEEE. V gave up 0 bases and J gave up 8 bases, with 17 bases separating them. CDR3 coding DNA: TGTGCCAGCAGCTTGGTCGGTGGCAGGGCAAGGGGCTACACCTTC. As protein: CASSLVGGRARGYTF.

This clone was counted a few times. The chain carries TRBV19 and TRBJ2-5; D is unresolved. The V end lost 8 bases, the J end lost 0 bases, and 10 bases lay between the germline ends. The CDR3 is made up of 13 amino acids. Germline V lookup: CDR1 LNHDA, CDR2 SQIVND (reference sequence). The CDR3 DNA follows: TGTGCCAGTCGCAAGCACCACCAAGAGACCCAGTACTTC. It yields the protein CASRKHHQETQYF.

The chain is built from TRBV2 and TRBJ1-2, with 10 bases lining up with TRBD1. The J segment lost 8 bases and the V segment lost 4 bases, leaving 4 bases of the junction unmatched. CDR1 SNHLY and CDR2 FYNNEI come from the germline V gene. The CDR3 sequence is 13 residues long. CDR3 bases: TGTGCCAGCAGTGCGGGACAGGGGAACGGCTACACCTTC. Translation: CASSAGQGNGYTF.

The V gene is TRBV2, the J gene TRBJ1-2; D gene uncertain. The CDR3 is made up of 12 amino acids. Germline lookup yields CDR1 SNHLY and CDR2 FYNNEI. V gave up 6 bases and J gave up 0 bases, with 5 bases separating them. DNA of the CDR3: TGTGCCAGCAGGGGCCCTAACTATGGCTACACCTTC. Residues: CASRGPNYGYTF. Filled out from reference TRBV2 and TRBJ1-2, the complete variable domain reads EPEVTQTPSHQVTQMGQEVILRCVPISNHLYFYWYRQILGQKVEFLVSFYNNEISEKSEIFDDQFSVERPDGSNFTLKIRSTKLEDSAMYFCASRGPNYGYTFGSGTRLTVV.

The gene calls are TRBV9 and TRBJ1-2, with D possibly TRBD1 on 6 matching bases. Germline lookup yields CDR1 SGDLS and CDR2 YYNGEE. The CDR3 is 16 residues long. With 0 bases removed from V and 3 bases from J, the gap between germline ends came to 15 bases. CDR3 bases: TGTGCCAGCAGCGTAGACCCCCGCCAGGGGCACTATGGCTACACCTTC. Encoded protein: CASSVDPRQGHYGYTF.

J is TRBJ1-4 and V is TRBV19; D unresolved. Germline CDR1 reads LNHDA; CDR2 reads SQIVND (reference sequence). The V end lost 7 bases, the J end lost 4 bases, and 19 bases lay between the germline ends. The CDR3 consists of 16 residues. The CDR3 loop is CASTQYRVSVNEKLFF. Written as DNA, the CDR3 is TGTGCCAGTACCCAATACCGGGTCAGCGTTAATGAAAAACTGTTTTTT.

The V gene is TRBV11-2, the J gene TRBJ1-1; tentative D call: TRBD1 (5 bases). CDR3 size: 17 residues. Between the trimmed V and J ends, which lost 5 bases and 0 bases, there was a span of 19 bases. CDR1 SGHAT and CDR2 FQNNGV come from the germline V gene. Here the CDR3 reads CASSPDSTVGMNTEAFF. In DNA form, the CDR3 reads TGTGCCAGCAGCCCCGACTCGACAGTAGGGATGAACACTGAAGCTTTCTTT. Complete variable domain (other parts from reference TRBV11-2 and TRBJ1-1): EAGVAQSPRYKIIEKRQSVAFWCNPISGHATLYWYQQILGQGPKLLIQFQNNGVVDDSQLPKDRFSAERLKGVDSTLKIQPAKLEDSAVYLCASSPDSTVGMNTEAFFGQGTRLTVV.

A few counts support this clone. This sequence joins TRBV27 and TRBJ1-6; the D is unclear. This CDR3 is built from 15 residues. Germline V CDR1 and CDR2: MNHEY, SMNVEV (reference sequence). V lost 3 bases to trimming and J lost 3 bases, with 9 bases between them. The chain's CDR3 is CASSFLASYNSPLHF. The CDR3 nucleotides are TGTGCCAGCAGTTTTCTAGCGAGCTATAATTCACCCCTCCACTTT.